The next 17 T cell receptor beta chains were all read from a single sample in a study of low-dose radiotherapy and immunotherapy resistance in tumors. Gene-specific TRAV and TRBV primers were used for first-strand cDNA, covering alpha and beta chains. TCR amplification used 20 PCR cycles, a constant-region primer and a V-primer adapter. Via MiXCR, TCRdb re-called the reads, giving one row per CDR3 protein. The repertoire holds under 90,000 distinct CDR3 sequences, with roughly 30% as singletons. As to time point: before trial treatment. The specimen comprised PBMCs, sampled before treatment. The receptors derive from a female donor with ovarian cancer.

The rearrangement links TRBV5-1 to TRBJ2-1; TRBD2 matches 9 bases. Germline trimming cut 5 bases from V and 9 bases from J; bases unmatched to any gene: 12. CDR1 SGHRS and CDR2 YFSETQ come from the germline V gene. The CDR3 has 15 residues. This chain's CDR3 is CASSQTSGTSIEQFF. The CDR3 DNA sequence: TGCGCCAGCAGTCAAACCTCCGGGACTAGCATTGAGCAGTTCTTC.

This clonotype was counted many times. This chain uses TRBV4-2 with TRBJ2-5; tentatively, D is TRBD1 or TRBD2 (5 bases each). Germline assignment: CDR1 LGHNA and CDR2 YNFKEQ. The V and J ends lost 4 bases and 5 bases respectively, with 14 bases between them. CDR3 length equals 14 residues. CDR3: CASSLSAGTETQYF. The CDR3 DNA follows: TGTGCCAGCAGCCTGTCTGCAGGGACGGAGACCCAGTACTTC.

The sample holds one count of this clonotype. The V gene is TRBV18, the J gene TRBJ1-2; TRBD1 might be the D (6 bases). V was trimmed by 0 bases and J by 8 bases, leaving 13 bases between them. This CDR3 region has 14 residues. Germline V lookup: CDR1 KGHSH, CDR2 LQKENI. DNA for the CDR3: TGTGCCAGCTCACCACCGTTACAGGGAGGCGGCTACACCTTC. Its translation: CASSPPLQGGGYTF.

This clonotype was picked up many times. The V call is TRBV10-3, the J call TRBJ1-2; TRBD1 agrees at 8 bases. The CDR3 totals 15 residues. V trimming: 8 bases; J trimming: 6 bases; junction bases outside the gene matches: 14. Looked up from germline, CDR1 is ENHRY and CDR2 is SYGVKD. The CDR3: CAIPRDRREGNGYTF. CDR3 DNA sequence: TGTGCCATCCCGAGGGACAGGAGGGAAGGGAATGGCTACACCTTC.

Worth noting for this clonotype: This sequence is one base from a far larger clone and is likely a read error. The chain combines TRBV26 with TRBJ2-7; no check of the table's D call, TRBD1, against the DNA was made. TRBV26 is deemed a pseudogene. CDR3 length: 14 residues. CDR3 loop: CASNTRGTGYEQYF. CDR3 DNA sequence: TGTGCCAGCAACACTCGGGGCACGGGTTACGAGCAGTACTTC.

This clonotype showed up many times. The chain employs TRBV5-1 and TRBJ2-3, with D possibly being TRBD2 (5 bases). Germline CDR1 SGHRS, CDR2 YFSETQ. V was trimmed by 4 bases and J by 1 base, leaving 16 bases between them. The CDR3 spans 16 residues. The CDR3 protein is CASSALAEKGTDTQYF. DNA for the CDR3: TGCGCCAGCAGCGCGCTAGCCGAGAAGGGCACAGATACGCAGTATTTT.

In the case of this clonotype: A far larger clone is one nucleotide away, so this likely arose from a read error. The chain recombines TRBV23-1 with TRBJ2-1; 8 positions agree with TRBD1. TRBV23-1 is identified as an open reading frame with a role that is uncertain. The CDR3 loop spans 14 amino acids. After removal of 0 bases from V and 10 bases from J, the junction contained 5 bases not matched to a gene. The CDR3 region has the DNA TGCGCCAGCAGTCAATCGGGCAGGGGGCGGGAGCAGTTCTTC. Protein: CASSQSGRGREQFF.

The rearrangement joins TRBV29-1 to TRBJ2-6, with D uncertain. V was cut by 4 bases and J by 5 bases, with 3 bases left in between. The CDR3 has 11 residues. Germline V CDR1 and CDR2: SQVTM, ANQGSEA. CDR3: CSVVRANVLTF. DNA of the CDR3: TGCAGCGTTGTGAGGGCCAACGTCCTGACTTTC.

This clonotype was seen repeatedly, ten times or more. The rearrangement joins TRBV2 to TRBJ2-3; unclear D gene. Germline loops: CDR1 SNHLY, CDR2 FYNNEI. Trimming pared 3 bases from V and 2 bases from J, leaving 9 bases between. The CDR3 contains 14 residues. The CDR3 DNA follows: TGTGCCAGCAGTGAGCTCTATCACACAGATACGCAGTATTTT. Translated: CASSELYHTDTQYF.

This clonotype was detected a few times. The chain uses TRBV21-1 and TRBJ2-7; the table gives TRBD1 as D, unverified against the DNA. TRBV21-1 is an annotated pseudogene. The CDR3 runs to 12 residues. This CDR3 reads CASIPGAREQYF. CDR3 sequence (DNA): TGTGCCAGCATTCCGGGGGCCCGCGAGCAGTACTTC.

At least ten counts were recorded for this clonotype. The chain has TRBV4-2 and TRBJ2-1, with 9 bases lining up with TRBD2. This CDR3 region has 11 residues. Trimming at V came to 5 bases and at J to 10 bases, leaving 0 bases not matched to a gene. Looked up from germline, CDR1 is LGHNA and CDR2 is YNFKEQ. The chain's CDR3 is CASSAGGEQFF. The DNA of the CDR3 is TGTGCCAGCAGCGCGGGGGGGGAGCAGTTCTTC.

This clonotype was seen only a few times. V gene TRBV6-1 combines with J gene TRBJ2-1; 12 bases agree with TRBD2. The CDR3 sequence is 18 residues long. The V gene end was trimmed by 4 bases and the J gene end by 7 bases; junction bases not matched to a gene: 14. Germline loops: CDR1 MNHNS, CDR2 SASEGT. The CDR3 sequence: CASSARLAGGIGRNEQFF. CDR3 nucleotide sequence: TGTGCCAGCAGTGCGAGGCTAGCGGGGGGGATTGGGAGGAATGAGCAGTTCTTC.

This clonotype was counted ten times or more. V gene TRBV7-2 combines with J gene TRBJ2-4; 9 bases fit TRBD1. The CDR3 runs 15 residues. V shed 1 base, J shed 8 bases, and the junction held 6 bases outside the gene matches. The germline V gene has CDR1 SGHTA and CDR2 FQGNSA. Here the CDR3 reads CASSLVETGGYIQYF. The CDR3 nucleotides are TGTGCCAGCAGCTTAGTAGAGACAGGGGGTTACATTCAGTACTTC.

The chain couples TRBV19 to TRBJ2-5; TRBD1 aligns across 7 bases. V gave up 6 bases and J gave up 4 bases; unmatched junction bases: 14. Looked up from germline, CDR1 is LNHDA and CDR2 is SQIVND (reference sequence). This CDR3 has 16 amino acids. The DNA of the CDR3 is TGTGCCAGTAGCTCGGGCCGGACAGGCCTCCGAGAGACCCAGTACTTC. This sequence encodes CASSSGRTGLRETQYF.

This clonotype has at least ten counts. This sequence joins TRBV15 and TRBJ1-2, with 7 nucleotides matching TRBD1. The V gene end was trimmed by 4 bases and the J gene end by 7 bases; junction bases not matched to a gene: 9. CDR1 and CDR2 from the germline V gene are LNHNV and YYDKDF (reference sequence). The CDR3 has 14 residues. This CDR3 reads CATSTRTTGAGYTF. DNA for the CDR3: TGTGCCACCAGCACAAGAACCACAGGGGCTGGCTACACCTTC.

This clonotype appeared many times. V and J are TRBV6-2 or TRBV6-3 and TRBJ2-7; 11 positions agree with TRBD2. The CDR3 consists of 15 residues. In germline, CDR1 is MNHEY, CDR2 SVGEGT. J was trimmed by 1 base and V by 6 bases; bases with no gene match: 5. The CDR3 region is CASRAGTSGSYEQYF. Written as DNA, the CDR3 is TGTGCCAGCAGGGCCGGGACTAGCGGTTCCTACGAGCAGTACTTC.

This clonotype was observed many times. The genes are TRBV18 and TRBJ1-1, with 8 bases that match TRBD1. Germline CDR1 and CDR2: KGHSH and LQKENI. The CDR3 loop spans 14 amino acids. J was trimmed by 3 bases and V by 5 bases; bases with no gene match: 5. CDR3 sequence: CASSAMTGDTEAFF. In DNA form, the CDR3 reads TGTGCCAGCTCAGCAATGACAGGGGACACTGAAGCTTTCTTT.